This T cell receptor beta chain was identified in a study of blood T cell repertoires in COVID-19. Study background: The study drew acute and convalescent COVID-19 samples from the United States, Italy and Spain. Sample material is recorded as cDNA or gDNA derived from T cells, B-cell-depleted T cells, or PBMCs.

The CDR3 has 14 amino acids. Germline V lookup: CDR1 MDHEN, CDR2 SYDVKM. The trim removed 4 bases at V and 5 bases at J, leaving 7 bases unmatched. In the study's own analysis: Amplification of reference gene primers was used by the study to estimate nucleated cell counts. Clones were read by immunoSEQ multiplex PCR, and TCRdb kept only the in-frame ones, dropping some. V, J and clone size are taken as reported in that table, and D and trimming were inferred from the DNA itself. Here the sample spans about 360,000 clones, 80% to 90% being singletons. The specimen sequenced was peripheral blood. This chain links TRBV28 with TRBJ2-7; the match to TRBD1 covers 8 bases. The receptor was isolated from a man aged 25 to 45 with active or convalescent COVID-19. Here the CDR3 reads CASSSDREIDEQYF. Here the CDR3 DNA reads TGTGCCAGCAGTTCGGACAGGGAGATCGACGAGCAGTACTTC.